This T cell receptor (beta chain) stems from a study of blood T cell repertoires in COVID-19. Across the whole study: The samples span acute and convalescent COVID-19 from the United States, Italy and Spain.

This clone is a singleton in its sample. CDR3 size: 14 residues. CDR1 and CDR2 from the germline V gene are MNHEY and SMNVEV (reference sequence). J lost 5 bases, V lost 4 bases, and 6 bases had no gene match. In the source study's methods: Reference gene primer amplification in the assay estimated nucleated cell counts. The table came from immunoSEQ multiplex PCR; TCRdb's copy has only in-frame clones and leaves some out. That table is the source of V, J and clone size, and D and trimming were worked out from the DNA. The sample consists of roughly 140,000 clones, around 84% of them appearing once. The TCR comes from a human donor in a cohort sampled during active COVID-19. This sequence joins TRBV27 and TRBJ2-7, with 9 nucleotides matching TRBD1. Sequencing was carried out using peripheral blood. The CDR3 sequence is CASSWGTGKDEQYF. The CDR3 region has the DNA TGTGCCAGCAGTTGGGGGACAGGGAAGGACGAGCAGTACTTC.